This TCR beta chain was documented in a study of blood T cells in healthy people across ages. A second PCR of 7 to 11 cycles used a sample-barcoded 5' primer and a J-beta primer mix. TCRdb analysed the 5' RACE reads with MiXCR anew, one entry per CDR3 protein. Of some 690,000 distinct CDR3 sequences listed, around a fifth were seen once; the top ten hold 22%. The sample consisted of blood. This sequence originates from a man in his sixties or seventies in good health.

CDR3 residues: CASSDRGGSSGNTIYF. The CDR3 region has the DNA TGTGCCAGCTCGGACAGGGGGGGCAGCTCTGGAAACACCATATATTTT. The chain recombines TRBV18 with TRBJ1-3; 10 bases fit TRBD1. The trim removed 6 bases at V and 0 bases at J, leaving 5 bases unmatched. The CDR3 consists of 16 residues. Germline V gene sequence: CDR1 KGHSH, CDR2 LQKENI.